These T cell receptor beta chains were read from a single sample in a study of technical replicates of blood from a few donors. Profiling relied on immunoSEQ multiplex PCR, and the TCRdb table lists in-frame clones only, not all of them. The table shows about 89,000 clones, with about 94% occurring only once. Sequencing was performed on T cells isolated from PBMCs. The receptors derive from a human donor in good health. Both conserved end residues are part of each CDR3. A D gene is named only where the DNA matches it firmly. A clone size is listed for some rows: how often the clone was seen (once, few, many), or a class if it is expanded.

CDR3 protein	CDR3 DNA	V gene	D gene	clone size	J gene
CASSPRTGSYEQYF	TGTGCCAGCAGCCCGAGGACAGGGTCGTACGAGCAGTACTTC	TRBV27	TRBD1	-	TRBJ2-7
CASSLTTGPQRGGLNEQFF	TGTGCCAGCAGCTTAACCACGGGACCTCAGCGGGGGGGTTTGAATGAGCAGTTCTTC	TRBV7-3	TRBD2	-	TRBJ2-1
CASSYSKLWNTEAFF	TGTGCCAGCAGTTACTCTAAGCTTTGGAACACTGAAGCTTTCTTT	TRBV6-5	-	few	TRBJ1-1
CASSYSAGSTDTQYF	TGTGCCAGCAGTTACTCGGCGGGTAGCACAGATACGCAGTATTTT	TRBV6-5	-	-	TRBJ2-3
CASGLRGSFYEQYF	TGCGCCAGCGGTCTACGTGGTAGCTTCTACGAGCAGTACTTC	TRBV5-1	-	-	TRBJ2-7
CASSLGTAGNTIYF	TGTGCCAGCAGTCTAGGTACGGCTGGAAACACCATATATTTT	TRBV7-2	-	-	TRBJ1-3
CASRRDTYNSPLHF	TGTGCCAGCAGACGCGACACGTATAATTCACCCCTCCACTTT	TRBV7-9	-	once	TRBJ1-6
CASSLSTGETQYF	TGCGCCAGCAGCCTCTCCACGGGAGAGACCCAGTACTTC	TRBV5-1	-	-	TRBJ2-5
CASSSTSGRIGELFF	TGTGCCAGCAGTTCGACTAGCGGGAGGATTGGGGAGCTGTTTTTT	TRBV28	TRBD2	-	TRBJ2-2
CASSVRSDDNQGRYTF	TGTGCCAGCAGCGTACGTTCGGACGACAACCAGGGGCGCTACACCTTC	TRBV9	-	-	TRBJ1-2
CASSHGLSEQFF	TGTGCCAGCAGTCACGGGTTGAGTGAGCAGTTCTTC	TRBV27	-	-	TRBJ2-1
CASSLVLGSGDEQFF	TGTGCCAGCAGCTTAGTTTTAGGGAGTGGCGATGAGCAGTTCTTC	TRBV7-9	-	-	TRBJ2-1
CASSLGSKTQYF	TGTGCCAGCAGCCTAGGATCAAAAACGCAGTATTTT	TRBV28	-	-	TRBJ2-3
CASWDSPRDEQYF	TGCGCCAGCTGGGACTCGCCCCGAGACGAGCAGTACTTC	TRBV5-1	-	-	TRBJ2-7
CASSQDPTSPSTDTQYF	TGCGCCAGCAGCCAAGATCCCACTTCACCTAGCACAGATACGCAGTATTTT	TRBV4-1	-	once	TRBJ2-3
CASRHGQGTVYEQYF	TGTGCCAGCAGACATGGACAGGGGACTGTTTACGAGCAGTACTTC	TRBV7-9	TRBD1	-	TRBJ2-7
CASSDTTLAGDHNEQFF	TGTGCCAGCAGTGACACGACACTAGCGGGAGATCACAATGAGCAGTTCTTC	TRBV6-4	TRBD2	-	TRBJ2-1
CSGGDLLSYEQYF	TGCAGCGGCGGGGACTTATTATCCTACGAGCAGTACTTC	TRBV29-1	-	few	TRBJ2-7
CAISGTPDTEAFF	TGTGCCATCAGTGGGACACCGGACACTGAAGCTTTCTTT	TRBV10-3	-	-	TRBJ1-1
CASSYAGTNTEAFF	TGTGCCAGCAGTTACGCGGGGACGAACACTGAAGCTTTCTTT	TRBV6-5	-	-	TRBJ1-1
CAPHRGRRETQYF	TGTGCCCCGCACAGGGGCCGCCGGGAGACCCAGTACTTC	TRBV10-3	TRBD1	-	TRBJ2-5
CASSPATGAAGNTIYF	TGTGCCAGCTCACCTGCCACAGGGGCGGCTGGAAACACCATATATTTT	TRBV18	TRBD1	once	TRBJ1-3
CASSEGWWDYSTDTQYF	TGTGCCAGCAGTGAAGGATGGTGGGACTATTCCACAGATACGCAGTATTTT	TRBV6-1	TRBD2	-	TRBJ2-3
CASSLGDRGSYGYTF	TGCGCCAGCAGCTTGGGGGACAGGGGGTCCTATGGCTACACCTTC	TRBV5-1	TRBD1	-	TRBJ1-2
CASTPWTGINTGELFF	TGTGCCAGTACCCCATGGACAGGGATTAACACCGGGGAGCTGTTTTTT	TRBV19	TRBD1	-	TRBJ2-2
CASSRPGGNYGYTF	TGTGCCAGCTCCCGGCCAGGGGGTAACTATGGCTACACCTTC	TRBV18	TRBD1	-	TRBJ1-2
CASRRSGGAYEQYF	TGTGCCAGCAGACGCTCTGGGGGGGCCTACGAGCAGTACTTC	TRBV6-6	TRBD2	-	TRBJ2-7
CASTFSGTETQYF	TGTGCCAGTACCTTTAGCGGGACTGAGACCCAGTACTTC	TRBV19	TRBD2	once	TRBJ2-5
CASSRWTGGSYGYTF	TGTGCCAGCAGCCGTTGGACAGGGGGAAGCTATGGCTACACCTTC	TRBV5-8	TRBD1	once	TRBJ1-2
CASSGGQPSNQPQHF	TGTGCCAGCAGTGGGGGACAGCCTAGCAATCAGCCCCAGCATTTT	TRBV6-1	TRBD1	-	TRBJ1-5
CASSLQGLSGYTF	TGTGCCAGCAGTCTACAGGGTTTATCTGGCTACACCTTC	TRBV2	-	once	TRBJ1-2
CASSLRGLNEKLFF	TGTGCCAGCAGCTTAAGGGGATTGAATGAAAAACTGTTTTTT	TRBV5-6	-	-	TRBJ1-4
CASSEGGSNQPQHF	TGTGCCAGCAGTGAAGGGGGCAGCAATCAGCCCCAGCATTTT	TRBV6-1	-	-	TRBJ1-5
CASRSGQMFGNTIYF	TGTGCCAGCCGTTCGGGACAAATGTTTGGAAACACCATATATTTT	TRBV2	-	-	TRBJ1-3
CASRTTELGAAGFYEQYF	TGTGCCAGCAGAACAACAGAGTTGGGGGCAGCGGGATTCTACGAGCAGTACTTC	TRBV28	-	-	TRBJ2-7
CASSTSRTSGTYTGELFF	TGTGCCAGCAGCACCTCGCGGACTAGCGGGACCTACACCGGGGAGCTGTTTTTT	TRBV4-2	TRBD2	-	TRBJ2-2
CASGFPRSTDTQYF	TGTGCTAGTGGTTTCCCTCGGAGCACAGATACGCAGTATTTT	TRBV12-5	-	-	TRBJ2-3
CAIRGAGASYEQYF	TGTGCCATCCGGGGAGCGGGGGCTTCCTACGAGCAGTACTTC	TRBV5-8	TRBD2	-	TRBJ2-7
CASTPLGFGPYGAFF	TGTGCCAGCACCCCCCTTGGGTTTGGGCCCTATGGAGCTTTCTTT	TRBV25-1	-	-	TRBJ1-1
CASSQVDEQYF	TGTGCCAGCAGCCAAGTAGACGAGCAGTACTTC	TRBV4-2	-	-	TRBJ2-7
CASSYLWHEQYF	TGTGCCAGCAGTTATTTATGGCACGAGCAGTACTTC	TRBV6-6	-	-	TRBJ2-7
CASSITGTGGTEAFF	TGTGCCAGCAGCATTACCGGGACAGGGGGCACTGAAGCTTTCTTT	TRBV6-1	TRBD1	-	TRBJ1-1
CASRSRAITGVTGELFF	TGCGCCAGCAGATCACGAGCCATAACGGGAGTTACCGGGGAGCTGTTTTTT	TRBV4-1	-	-	TRBJ2-2
CASSQVYGQGAYTF	TGTGCCAGCAGCCAAGTCTATGGACAGGGGGCCTACACCTTC	TRBV4-2	TRBD1	-	TRBJ1-2
CATSRGRQGRNTQYF	TGTGCCACCAGCAGAGGCCGACAGGGAAGGAATACGCAGTATTTT	TRBV15	TRBD1	-	TRBJ2-3